This T cell receptor beta chain was identified during a study of blood T cell repertoires in COVID-19. For the study at large: Acute and convalescent COVID-19 specimens originated in the United States, Italy and Spain. The analysed material was cDNA or gDNA that came from T cells, B-cell-depleted T cells, or PBMCs.

Authors' data handling: Amplification with reference gene primers provided the estimates of nucleated cell counts. Sequencing used immunoSEQ multiplex PCR; TCRdb keeps in-frame clones, though not all of them. That table supplies the V and J calls and clone size; D and trimming were determined from the DNA. The sample lists tens of thousands of clones; around nine tenths were seen once. This clonotype was sampled from a woman older than 75 with active COVID-19. The sample taken for sequencing was peripheral blood.

CDR3 sequence: CATSGNIDSRQFF. CDR3 in DNA: TGTGCCACCAGTGGCAACATAGACAGTCGGCAGTTCTTC. The V and J genes are TRBV24-1 and TRBJ2-1, with D possibly being TRBD1 (5 bases). The V end lost 5 bases, the J end lost 12 bases, and 16 bases lay between the germline ends. CDR1 and CDR2 (germline): KGHDR, SFDVKD. CDR3 length: 13 amino acids.